These T cell receptor beta chains were read from a single sample in a study of vaccination and CD4 T cells after COVID-19. These receptors' antigens are unknown. TCRdb called the PCR reads again in MiXCR, with one record for every CDR3 protein. The sample contains roughly 17,000 distinct CDR3 sequences, about three fifths of which appear only once. Input material: CD4+ T cells from blood, cultured in vitro. Every receptor here comes from a human donor who had recovered from COVID-19. The CDR3 runs from the conserved cysteine through the conserved F or W. The order of the fields is V gene, J gene, clone size, D gene, CDR3 protein, CDR3 DNA. The D gene is left open where the match is weak. The size field is filled for only some rows; it gives once, few, many or a size class.

V gene: TRBV5-1; J gene: TRBJ1-4; clone size: once; D gene: NA; CDR3 protein: CASSLSGGNEKLFF; CDR3 DNA: TGCGCCAGCAGCTTGTCGGGGGGGAATGAAAAACTGTTTTTT
V gene: TRBV7-2; J gene: TRBJ2-5; clone size: NA; D gene: NA; CDR3 protein: CASSPQETQYF; CDR3 DNA: TGTGCCAGCAGCCCCCAAGAGACCCAGTACTTC
V gene: TRBV12-3/TRBV12-4; J gene: TRBJ2-5; clone size: NA; D gene: TRBD2; CDR3 protein: CASSGLAQETQYF; CDR3 DNA: TGTGCCAGCAGCGGACTAGCCCAAGAGACCCAGTACTTC
V gene: TRBV6-1; J gene: TRBJ2-3; clone size: NA; D gene: NA; CDR3 protein: CASSEVGLHSTDTQYF; CDR3 DNA: TGTGCCAGCAGTGAAGTGGGGTTGCATAGCACAGATACGCAGTATTTT
V gene: TRBV6-1; J gene: TRBJ2-2; clone size: few; D gene: NA; CDR3 protein: CASSGDLTGELFF; CDR3 DNA: TGTGCCAGCAGTGGGGACCTCACCGGGGAGCTGTTTTTT
V gene: TRBV7-9; J gene: TRBJ2-2; clone size: few; D gene: NA; CDR3 protein: CASSSAVGGQGELFF; CDR3 DNA: TGTGCCAGCAGCTCAGCGGTGGGGGGCCAGGGGGAGCTGTTTTTT
V gene: TRBV19; J gene: TRBJ2-1; clone size: NA; D gene: TRBD2; CDR3 protein: CASSILPSSGSGYEQFF; CDR3 DNA: TGTGCCAGTAGTATCCTCCCATCTAGCGGATCTGGGTATGAGCAGTTCTTC
V gene: TRBV6-2/TRBV6-3; J gene: TRBJ2-7; clone size: NA; D gene: TRBD1; CDR3 protein: CASSDRGYEQYF; CDR3 DNA: TGTGCCAGCAGTGACAGGGGGTACGAGCAGTACTTC
V gene: TRBV10-3; J gene: TRBJ1-1; clone size: NA; D gene: NA; CDR3 protein: CAISESYRARAHTEAFF; CDR3 DNA: TGTGCCATCAGTGAGTCGTACCGCGCGAGGGCCCACACTGAAGCTTTCTTT
V gene: TRBV7-3; J gene: TRBJ2-3; clone size: few; D gene: TRBD1; CDR3 protein: CASSSTPDRGDTQYF; CDR3 DNA: TGTGCCAGCAGCTCTACCCCGGACAGGGGAGATACGCAGTATTTT
V gene: TRBV29-1; J gene: TRBJ2-5; clone size: NA; D gene: NA; CDR3 protein: CSVDRVRGQETQYF; CDR3 DNA: TGCAGCGTTGACCGTGTGCGGGGCCAAGAGACCCAGTACTTC
V gene: TRBV20-1; J gene: TRBJ2-4; clone size: few; D gene: TRBD2; CDR3 protein: CSAKTPGRADIQYF; CDR3 DNA: TGCAGTGCTAAGACCCCCGGGAGGGCCGACATTCAGTACTTC
V gene: TRBV7-3; J gene: TRBJ1-5; clone size: NA; D gene: NA; CDR3 protein: CASSLNRDQPQHF; CDR3 DNA: TGTGCCAGCAGCTTAAATCGGGATCAGCCCCAGCATTTT
V gene: TRBV5-5; J gene: TRBJ1-1; clone size: NA; D gene: NA; CDR3 protein: CASSLLASTEAFF; CDR3 DNA: TGTGCCAGCAGCTTGCTTGCTAGTACCGAAGCTTTCTTT
V gene: TRBV12-3/TRBV12-4; J gene: TRBJ1-2; clone size: NA; D gene: NA; CDR3 protein: CASSLGSGGYTF; CDR3 DNA: TGTGCCAGCAGTTTAGGTAGTGGTGGCTACACCTTC
V gene: TRBV6-1; J gene: TRBJ1-2; clone size: NA; D gene: NA; CDR3 protein: CASSLDGSRGYTF; CDR3 DNA: TGTGCCAGCAGCCTGGACGGCTCCAGGGGCTACACCTTC
V gene: TRBV20-1; J gene: TRBJ2-1; clone size: few; D gene: NA; CDR3 protein: CSAPPNAGNEQFF; CDR3 DNA: TGCAGTGCCCCCCCCAATGCAGGGAATGAGCAGTTCTTC
V gene: TRBV6-5; J gene: TRBJ1-6; clone size: few; D gene: NA; CDR3 protein: CASSYVGRPSYNSPLHF; CDR3 DNA: TGTGCCAGCAGTTACGTTGGCAGACCCTCCTATAATTCACCCCTCCACTTT
V gene: TRBV7-2; J gene: TRBJ2-1; clone size: few; D gene: TRBD2; CDR3 protein: CASSFIAGLVNNEQFF; CDR3 DNA: TGTGCCAGCAGCTTTATAGCGGGACTAGTGAACAATGAGCAGTTCTTC
V gene: TRBV6-1; J gene: TRBJ1-1; clone size: NA; D gene: NA; CDR3 protein: CASGGGSTEAFF; CDR3 DNA: TGTGCCAGCGGTGGGGGGAGTACTGAAGCTTTCTTT
V gene: TRBV7-8; J gene: TRBJ2-5; clone size: NA; D gene: TRBD1; CDR3 protein: CASSTWTGEEETQYF; CDR3 DNA: TGTGCCAGCAGCACCTGGACAGGGGAAGAAGAGACCCAGTACTTC
V gene: TRBV15; J gene: TRBJ1-1; clone size: NA; D gene: TRBD1; CDR3 protein: CATSSRGWDTEAFF; CDR3 DNA: TGTGCCACCAGTTCCAGGGGGTGGGACACTGAAGCTTTCTTT
V gene: TRBV28; J gene: TRBJ1-1; clone size: NA; D gene: NA; CDR3 protein: CASSLSTNRVEAFF; CDR3 DNA: TGTGCCAGCAGTTTATCCACGAACAGGGTTGAAGCTTTCTTT
V gene: TRBV7-6; J gene: TRBJ1-1; clone size: NA; D gene: NA; CDR3 protein: CASSRQASTGTEAFF; CDR3 DNA: TGTGCCAGCAGCAGACAGGCGTCTACGGGCACTGAAGCTTTCTTT
V gene: TRBV3-1; J gene: TRBJ2-5; clone size: NA; D gene: NA; CDR3 protein: CASSLRDIQETQYF; CDR3 DNA: TGTGCCAGCAGCCTCCGGGACATCCAAGAGACCCAGTACTTC
V gene: TRBV27; J gene: TRBJ1-1; clone size: NA; D gene: NA; CDR3 protein: CASSLSWGAEAFF; CDR3 DNA: TGTGCCAGCAGTTTATCTTGGGGGGCTGAAGCTTTCTTT
V gene: TRBV19; J gene: TRBJ2-2; clone size: NA; D gene: NA; CDR3 protein: CASSTFRANTGELFF; CDR3 DNA: TGTGCCAGTAGTACCTTCAGGGCGAACACCGGGGAGCTGTTTTTT
V gene: TRBV27; J gene: TRBJ2-1; clone size: once; D gene: NA; CDR3 protein: CASSLFVGRSYNEQFF; CDR3 DNA: TGTGCCAGCAGTTTATTTGTAGGGCGCTCCTACAATGAGCAGTTCTTC
V gene: TRBV7-2; J gene: TRBJ2-7; clone size: NA; D gene: TRBD2; CDR3 protein: CASSFGGSGRWLDF; CDR3 DNA: TGTGCCAGCAGCTTCGGCGGGAGTGGCCGATGGTTGGACTTC
V gene: TRBV7-2; J gene: TRBJ1-2; clone size: NA; D gene: NA; CDR3 protein: CASSLETGRNYGYTF; CDR3 DNA: TGTGCCAGCAGCTTAGAAACGGGTAGGAACTATGGCTACACCTTC
V gene: TRBV20-1; J gene: TRBJ2-7; clone size: NA; D gene: TRBD2; CDR3 protein: CSASIAGANEQYF; CDR3 DNA: TGCAGTGCTAGTATAGCGGGAGCGAACGAGCAGTACTTC
V gene: TRBV9; J gene: TRBJ1-1; clone size: NA; D gene: TRBD1; CDR3 protein: CASSAQTGVLNTEAFF; CDR3 DNA: TGTGCCAGCAGCGCCCAAACAGGGGTACTAAACACTGAAGCTTTCTTT
V gene: TRBV10-3; J gene: TRBJ2-1; clone size: NA; D gene: NA; CDR3 protein: CATSWVGGGAYNEQFF; CDR3 DNA: TGTGCCACGTCGTGGGTCGGGGGCGGCGCCTACAATGAGCAGTTCTTC
V gene: TRBV19; J gene: TRBJ1-2; clone size: NA; D gene: NA; CDR3 protein: CASRLIPNYGYTF; CDR3 DNA: TGTGCCAGTAGGTTGATCCCTAACTATGGCTACACCTTC
V gene: TRBV2; J gene: TRBJ2-3; clone size: NA; D gene: TRBD2; CDR3 protein: CASSEQAGIAGGVDTQYF; CDR3 DNA: TGTGCCAGCAGTGAACAAGCCGGTATAGCGGGGGGGGTAGATACGCAGTATTTT
V gene: TRBV6-1; J gene: TRBJ1-2; clone size: few; D gene: NA; CDR3 protein: CASSEGGYYGYTF; CDR3 DNA: TGTGCCAGCAGTGAGGGGGGCTACTATGGCTACACCTTC